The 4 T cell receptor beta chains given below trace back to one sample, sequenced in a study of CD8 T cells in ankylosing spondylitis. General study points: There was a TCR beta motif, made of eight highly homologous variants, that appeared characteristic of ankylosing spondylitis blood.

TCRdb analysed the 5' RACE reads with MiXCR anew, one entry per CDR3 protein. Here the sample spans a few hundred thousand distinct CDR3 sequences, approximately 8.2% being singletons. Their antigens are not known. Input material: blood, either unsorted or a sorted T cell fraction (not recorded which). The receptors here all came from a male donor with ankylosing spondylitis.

CDR3 loop: CASSHPASGSYGDTQYF. The CDR3 DNA is TGCGCCAGCAGCCACCCGGCTAGCGGGAGTTATGGAGATACGCAGTATTTT. This rearrangement joins TRBV4-1 to TRBJ2-3; 10 nucleotides agree with TRBD2. The junction had 11 bases not matched to a gene; V was cut back by 3 bases and J by 5 bases. CDR1 and CDR2 from the germline V gene are MGHRA and YSYEKL. The CDR3 is 17 residues long.

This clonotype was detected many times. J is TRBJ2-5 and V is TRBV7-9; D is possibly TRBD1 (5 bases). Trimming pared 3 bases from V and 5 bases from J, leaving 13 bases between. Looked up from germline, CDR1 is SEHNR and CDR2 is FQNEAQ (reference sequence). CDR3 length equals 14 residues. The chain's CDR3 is CASSFVGAGETQYF. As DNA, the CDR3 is TGTGCCAGCAGCTTTGTTGGGGCAGGGGAGACCCAGTACTTC.

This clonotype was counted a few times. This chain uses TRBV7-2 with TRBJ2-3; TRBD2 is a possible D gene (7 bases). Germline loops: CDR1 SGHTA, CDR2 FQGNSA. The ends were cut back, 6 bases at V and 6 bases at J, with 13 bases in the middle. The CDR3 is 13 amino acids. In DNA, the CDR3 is TGTGCCAGCAGGGGGGGGGCTGGGGATACGCAGTATTTT. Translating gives CASRGGAGDTQYF. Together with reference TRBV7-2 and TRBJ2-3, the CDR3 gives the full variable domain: GAGVSQSPSNKVTEKGKDVELRCDPISGHTALYWYRQSLGQGLEFLIYFQGNSAPDKSGLPSDRFSAERTGGSVSTLTIQRTQQEDSAVYLCASRGGAGDTQYFGPGTRLTVL.

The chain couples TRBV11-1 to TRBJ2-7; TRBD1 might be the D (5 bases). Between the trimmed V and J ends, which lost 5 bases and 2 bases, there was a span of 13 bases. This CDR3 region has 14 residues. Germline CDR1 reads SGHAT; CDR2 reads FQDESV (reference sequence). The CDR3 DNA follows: TGTGCCAGCAGCGCCCTGGGGCGAACCTACGAGCAGTACTTC. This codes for CASSALGRTYEQYF.